This TCR beta chain was recorded in a study of Graves' ophthalmopathy and Graves' hyperthyroidism. Study summary: Stable hyperthyroidism meant no ophthalmopathy within 18 months of follow-up. Overall study findings and caveats: The blood repertoire also included most expanded thyroid clonotypes above 0.001 frequency.

Amplified TCR beta CDR3 regions were obtained using RNA transcripts as template. RT-PCR in the first round used HTBI primers; a second-round multiplex PCR followed. MiXCR, run by TCRdb on the multiplex PCR reads, gives a single entry per CDR3 protein. Here the sample spans about 600,000 distinct CDR3 sequences, about 40% being singletons. Aged 18 to 65, the patients with hyperthyroidism had under 2 months' duration and were newly diagnosed. Orbital computed tomography and thyroid ultrasound, along with TRAb, serum thyroxine and clinical symptoms, underpinned diagnosis. V gave up 6 bases and J gave up 7 bases, with 9 bases separating them. Per germline, CDR1 MNHEY and CDR2 SVGAGI. The CDR3 has 11 amino acids. This clonotype was detected many times. Its antigen is unidentified.

The chain recombines TRBV6-5 with TRBJ1-1; no definite D call. Specimen: peripheral blood or thyroid tissue (not recorded which). The TCR sequence derives from an adult man with Graves' hyperthyroidism. CDR3 loop: CASSSRSEAFF. CDR3 bases: TGTGCCAGCAGCTCCCGCAGTGAAGCTTTCTTT.